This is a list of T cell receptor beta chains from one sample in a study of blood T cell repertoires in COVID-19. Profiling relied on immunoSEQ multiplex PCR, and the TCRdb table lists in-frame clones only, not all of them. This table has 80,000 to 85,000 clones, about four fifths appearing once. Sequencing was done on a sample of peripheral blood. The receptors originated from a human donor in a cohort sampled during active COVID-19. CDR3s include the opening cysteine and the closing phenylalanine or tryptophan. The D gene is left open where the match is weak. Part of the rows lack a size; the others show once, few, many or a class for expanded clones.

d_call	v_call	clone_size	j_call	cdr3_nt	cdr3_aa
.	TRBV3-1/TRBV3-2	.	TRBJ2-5	TGTGCCAGCAGCCAAGGATGGCAGCAAGAGACCCAGTACTTC	CASSQGWQQETQYF
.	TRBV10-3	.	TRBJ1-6	TGTGCCATCAGTTTAGGGCAGGGGAATTCACCCCTCCACTTT	CAISLGQGNSPLHF
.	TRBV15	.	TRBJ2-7	TGTGCCACCAGCCCCTCGCGGGGAGCCTACGAGCAGTACTTC	CATSPSRGAYEQYF
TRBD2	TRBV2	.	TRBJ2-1	TGTGCCAGCAGAAAAACCGGGGGGGCGATATACAATGAGCAGTTCTTC	CASRKTGGAIYNEQFF
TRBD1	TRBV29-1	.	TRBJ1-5	TGCAGCGCCATACAGGGGGTCAATCAGCCCCAGCATTTT	CSAIQGVNQPQHF
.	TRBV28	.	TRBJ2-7	TGTGCCAGCAGTCCCACAGGGAGCCCTTCGGTATCCTACGAGCAGTACTTC	CASSPTGSPSVSYEQYF
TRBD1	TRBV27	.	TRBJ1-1	TGTGCCAGCAGTCACCGGGACAGGGGTGGAGGGGCTTTCTTT	CASSHRDRGGGAFF
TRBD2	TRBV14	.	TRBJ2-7	TGTGCCAGCAGTCCTTATGGCGGGGGTTCCTACGAGCAGTACTTC	CASSPYGGGSYEQYF
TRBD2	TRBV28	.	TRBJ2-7	TGTGCCAGCAGTTCCGGGGGGGCAATGACCTACGAGCAGTACTTC	CASSSGGAMTYEQYF
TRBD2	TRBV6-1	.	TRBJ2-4	TGTGCCAGCAGTGAACCAGGGGGACTAGCGGTAAACATTCAGTACTTC	CASSEPGGLAVNIQYF
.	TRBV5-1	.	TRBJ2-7	TGCGCCAGCAGCTTGGCGGTAGGAGGGGTAAACGAGCAGTACTTC	CASSLAVGGVNEQYF
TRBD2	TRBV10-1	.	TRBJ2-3	TGCGCCACCGATGGACTAGCGAGCCTAGATACGCAGTATTTT	CATDGLASLDTQYF
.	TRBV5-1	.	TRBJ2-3	TGCGCCAGCAGCTTGGGACTTAGCACAGATACGCAGTATTTT	CASSLGLSTDTQYF
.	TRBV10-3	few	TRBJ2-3	TGTGCCATCAGTGTTAGCACCGCCGGGGCAGATACGCAGTATTTT	CAISVSTAGADTQYF
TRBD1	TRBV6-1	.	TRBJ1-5	TGTGCCAGCAGTGAAGCGACAGGGAACAATCAGCCCCAGCATTTT	CASSEATGNNQPQHF
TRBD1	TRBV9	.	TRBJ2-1	TGTGCCAGCAGCGTAGAATTTGGACAGGGTGCCAATGAGCAGTTCTTC	CASSVEFGQGANEQFF
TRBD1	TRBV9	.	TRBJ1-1	TGTGCCAGCAGCGTAGACCTTCCAGGGGGCACGAACACTGAAGCTTTCTTT	CASSVDLPGGTNTEAFF
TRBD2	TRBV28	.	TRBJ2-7	TGTGCCAGCAGTTCCCCAGCGGGGCCCTACGAGCAGTACTTC	CASSSPAGPYEQYF
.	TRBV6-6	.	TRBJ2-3	TGTGCCAGCATTATGGGTTACTCGACTTGGATGGATACGCAGTATTTT	CASIMGYSTWMDTQYF
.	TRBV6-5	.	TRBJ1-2	TGTGCCAGCAGTTACTCGACCCAGGGAAACTATGGCTACACCTTC	CASSYSTQGNYGYTF
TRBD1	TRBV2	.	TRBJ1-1	TGTGCCAGCAGTCTGGACAGGGGAGTCACTGAAGCTTTCTTT	CASSLDRGVTEAFF
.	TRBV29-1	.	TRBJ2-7	TGCAGCGTCGGTCGGTCGACCTACGAGCAGTACTTC	CSVGRSTYEQYF
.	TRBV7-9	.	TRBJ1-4	TGTGCCAGCAGCTTAGCGCGGGAGACAACTAATGAAAAACTGTTTTTT	CASSLARETTNEKLFF
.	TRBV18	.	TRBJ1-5	TGTGCCAGCTCAAGAGAACGCAATCAGCCCCAGCATTTT	CASSRERNQPQHF
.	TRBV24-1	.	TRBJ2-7	TGTGCCACCAGTGATAGGGGTTCAAACTCCTACGAGCAGTACTTC	CATSDRGSNSYEQYF
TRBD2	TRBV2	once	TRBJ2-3	TGTGCCAGCAGTGGCGGGGGAGGGGATACGCAGTATTTT	CASSGGGGDTQYF
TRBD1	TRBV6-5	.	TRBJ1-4	TGTGCCACTGGGACAGGGAGGAATGAAAAACTGTTTTTT	CATGTGRNEKLFF
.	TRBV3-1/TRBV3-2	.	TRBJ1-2	TGTGCCAGCAGCCAACCCGGAGTCGTTTTTGGCTACACCTTC	CASSQPGVVFGYTF
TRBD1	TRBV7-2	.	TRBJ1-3	TGTGCCAGCAGCTTAGATCCAGGGGGCTCTGGAAACACCATATATTTT	CASSLDPGGSGNTIYF
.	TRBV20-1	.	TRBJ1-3	TGCAGTGCTAGTAGGGGCTCTGGAAACACCATATATTTT	CSASRGSGNTIYF
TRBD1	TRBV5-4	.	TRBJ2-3	TGTGCCAGCAGCCCAGACAGGGGGCGAGCAGATACGCAGTATTTT	CASSPDRGRADTQYF